The clone carrying this T cell receptor (beta chain) has more than one count but fewer than ten. Its antigen is unknown. This sample was included in a study of blood T cells in healthy people across ages. A second 7 to 11 cycle PCR used barcoded and J-beta primers. One entry per CDR3 protein results from TCRdb running MiXCR on the 5' RACE reads. Among hundreds of thousands of distinct CDR3 sequences listed, approximately 40% were seen once. Whole-study findings and limits: More naive CD4+ cells and higher diversity were found in long-lived than in aged donors. When one million T cells were used, diversity estimates were thought to be underestimates.

At least 6 million PBMCs were isolated per sample. Per the germline V gene, CDR1 is MNHEY and CDR2 is SVGEGT. The CDR3 spans 17 residues. V shed 6 bases, J shed 3 bases, and the junction held 12 bases outside the gene matches. The chain couples TRBV6-2 or TRBV6-3 to TRBJ2-3; 10 bases line up with TRBD1. The TCR sequence derives from a man older than 75 in good health. The sequencing sample was made of blood. CDR3 nucleotides: TGTGCCAGCAGAACTTCCCCGGGACAGGGGTTGACAGATACGCAGTATTTT. This translates into CASRTSPGQGLTDTQYF.